Detailed here is one TCR beta chain. This clone was seen a single time. There is no known antigen for this receptor. The record has no base qualities; no much larger clone is one base away. At one collaborating source in Seattle, patients were enrolled during active infection and were followed longitudinally through the course of disease. The collaborating institutions used their own protocols to collect whole blood in K2EDTA tubes. For TCRbeta analysis, collaborators shipped samples as frozen whole blood, isolated PBMCs, or DNA extracted from either of those sample types. This entry is derived from a study of blood T cell repertoires in COVID-19 (dated by TCRdb to 2018 to 2021). Background on the whole study: The collaborator samples originated in the United States, Italy and Spain and spanned the acute and convalescent phases of COVID-19. The prospective study material was composed of cDNA or gDNA derived from T cells, B-cell-depleted T cells, or PBMCs. The dataset comprised deeply sampled blood TCRbeta repertoires from subjects exposed to, actively infected with, or recovered from COVID-19. The repertoires were released in a freely available public database intended as a resource for research on the immune response to SARS-CoV-2. The samples were drawn from two sources: the first 160 participants of the ongoing ImmuneRACE study, and 1,200 or so subjects contributed by 6 global collaborators. A de-identified subject ID, COVID-19 status, age in years and sex were almost always included in the sample metadata. HLA class I and class II types, where available, came from metadata supplied by the sample provider rather than from assay-based typing. The research as a whole found: The amount of clinical and demographic metadata varied by source and participant and was provided uncurated.

CDR1 and CDR2, looked up from the germline V gene, are SNHLY and FYNNEI. The CDR3 spans 13 residues, from the cysteine through the phenylalanine. Only CDR3 DNA is held: 39 bases, read in frame from base 1. V ends up 5 bases short and J 3 bases short, with an unmatched junction base count of 2. TCRbeta CDR3 regions were amplified from genomic DNA using the immunoSEQ Assay, a bias-controlled multiplex PCR. The paper's data handling went like this. The number of nucleated cells in each sample was estimated from the amplification of reference gene primers within the assay. To quantify the absolute abundance of each unique TCRbeta CDR3 rearrangement, sequence reads were collapsed and filtered. For each sample, productive Simpson clonality was calculated by taking the square root of Simpson's diversity index across productive rearrangements. TCRdb carries this immuneACCESS record with in-frame sequences only. Its versions omit some clonotypes, under half of them owing to an unresolved V gene in the studies checked, with the rest unexplained. Clone size and V and J calls were adopted from that table, with D and trimming inferred from the DNA. Present in this sample are more than 200,000 clones, roughly 80% of which were seen just once. Under 12% of the sample lies in the top ten.

The source material was peripheral blood. The V and J segments used are TRBV2 and TRBJ2-3; a stretch of 7 junction bases matches TRBD1. This clonotype originated in a woman older than 75 with COVID-19, enrolled during active disease. The DNA sequence follows: TGTGCCAGCAGTCTACAGGGGACAGATACGCAGTATTTT. The encoded protein is CASSLQGTDTQYF.